These 11 T cell receptor beta chains came from one sample sequenced in a study of cytomegalovirus exposure and HLA in healthy donors. Amplification used 60 Vbeta primers and 13 Jbeta primers. Here immunoSEQ multiplex PCR was the method, and the copy in TCRdb shows in-frame clones only, minus some. The table records around 55,000 clones, 77% of them present only once. Sample: PBMCs. Receptors were obtained from a female donor in good health and CMV-seronegative.

The chain carries TRBV7-2 and TRBJ1-1, with a tentative D call TRBD1 (6 bases). The germline gives CDR1 SGHTA, CDR2 FQGNSA. Trimming took 6 bases from V and 3 from J, leaving 11 bases between them. This CDR3 has 13 residues. This CDR3 reads CASRWGPDTEAFF. CDR3 in DNA: TGTGCCAGCAGGTGGGGGCCGGACACTGAAGCTTTCTTT.

This clone occurred once. CDR3 in DNA: TGCAGCGGAGGGGAGGGTTCCCTCTTCTTT. Protein sequence: CSGGEGSLFF. The V and J genes are TRBV29-1 and TRBJ1-1; perhaps TRBD1 as D (5 bases). The germline V and J ends were trimmed by 7 bases and 14 bases, with 17 bases remaining between them. The CDR3 totals 10 residues. Germline values: CDR1 SQVTM, CDR2 ANQGSEA.

This clone was recorded a few times. The chain carries TRBV4-1 and TRBJ1-2, with 10 bases lining up with TRBD1. Per the germline V gene, CDR1 is MGHRA and CDR2 is YSYEKL. V trimming: 3 bases; J trimming: 2 bases; junction bases outside the gene matches: 3. This CDR3 has 15 amino acids. The CDR3 coding sequence is TGCGCCAGCAGCCATGACAGGGGGCACAACTATGGCTACACCTTC. Encoded protein: CASSHDRGHNYGYTF.

Regarding this clone: Germline and junction disagree at one end, which may indicate a read error. Other DNA sequences in this sample translate to the same CDR3. This chain links TRBV4-2 with TRBJ2-3; 9 nucleotides match TRBD1. Germline V gene sequence: CDR1 LGHNA, CDR2 YNFKEQ. The CDR3 contains 19 residues. This CDR3 reads CASSQVDWGQGRSGDTQYF. The CDR3 DNA reads TGTGCCAGCAGCCAAGTCGATTGGGGACAGGGAAGGAGTGGGGATACCCAGTATTTT.

By share, this clone ranks as medium-sized. The chain uses TRBV6-1 and TRBJ1-1; D not certain. Trimming left V 2 bases short and J 1 base short, with 14 bases between. This CDR3 region has 16 residues. Germline-derived CDR1 and CDR2 are MNHNS and SASEGT. The CDR3 sequence is CASSESAGLGNTEAFF. CDR3 nucleotide sequence: TGTGCCAGCAGTGAATCAGCGGGTTTGGGGAACACTGAAGCTTTCTTT.

This clone was seen only a few times. Other DNA sequences from this sample encode an identical CDR3 as well. This chain uses TRBV6-1 with TRBJ2-1; 12 bases fit TRBD2. After removal of 2 bases from V and 8 bases from J, the junction contained 4 bases not matched to a gene. Looked up from germline, CDR1 is MNHNS and CDR2 is SASEGT. This CDR3 contains 15 residues. CDR3 protein: CASSELAGGPDEQFF. The CDR3 DNA reads as TGTGCCAGCAGTGAACTAGCGGGGGGGCCCGATGAGCAGTTCTTC.

V usage is TRBV4-2 and J usage is TRBJ1-6; D ambiguous. Germline CDR1 is LGHNA and CDR2 is YNFKEQ. The CDR3 runs 17 residues. V lost 2 bases and J lost 0, with 11 bases in between. This chain's CDR3 is CASSQTTLSSYNSPLHF. CDR3 bases: TGTGCCAGCAGCCAAACGACTCTAAGCTCCTATAATTCACCCCTCCACTTT.

V gene TRBV28 combines with J gene TRBJ2-7, with 9 bases that match TRBD1. Trimming at V came to 6 bases and at J to 3 bases, leaving 12 bases not matched to a gene. Per the germline V gene, CDR1 is MDHEN and CDR2 is SYDVKM. This CDR3 spans 16 amino acids. The CDR3 DNA is TGTGCCAGCAGCCCCTCGGGACAGGGTTTCGTCTACGAGCAGTACTTC. This gives the protein CASSPSGQGFVYEQYF.

In this sample, this clone turned up a few times. The rearrangement joins TRBV5-4 to TRBJ2-3, with a tentative D call TRBD2 (6 bases). Germline CDR1 SGHNT, CDR2 YYREEE (reference sequence). With 5 bases removed from V and 0 bases from J, the gap between germline ends came to 13 bases. The CDR3 extends over 15 amino acids. The CDR3 here is CASSLGGRSTDTQYF. DNA of the CDR3: TGTGCCAGCAGTCTGGGGGGTCGGAGCACAGATACGCAGTATTTT.

The chain combines TRBV19 with TRBJ2-2; 10 bases map to TRBD1. CDR3 length equals 15 residues. Germline CDR1 and CDR2: LNHDA and SQIVND (reference sequence). V was pared by 10 bases and J by 8 bases, with 13 bases of the junction left unmatched. In nucleotides, the CDR3 is TGTGCCACTACGCCCGACAGGGGGCGAAGGGGGGAGCTGTTTTTT. Encoded protein: CATTPDRGRRGELFF.

This chain links TRBV29-1 with TRBJ2-7; 13 nucleotides match TRBD2. The CDR3 covers 17 residues. The V and J ends lost 0 bases and 3 bases, in that order; junction bases with no gene match: 8. The germline V gene encodes CDR1 SQVTM and CDR2 ANQGSEA. The CDR3 nucleotides are TGCAGCGTTGAAGAAGGACTAGCGGGGGACCTTTACTACGAGCAGTACTTC. It encodes CSVEEGLAGDLYYEQYF.